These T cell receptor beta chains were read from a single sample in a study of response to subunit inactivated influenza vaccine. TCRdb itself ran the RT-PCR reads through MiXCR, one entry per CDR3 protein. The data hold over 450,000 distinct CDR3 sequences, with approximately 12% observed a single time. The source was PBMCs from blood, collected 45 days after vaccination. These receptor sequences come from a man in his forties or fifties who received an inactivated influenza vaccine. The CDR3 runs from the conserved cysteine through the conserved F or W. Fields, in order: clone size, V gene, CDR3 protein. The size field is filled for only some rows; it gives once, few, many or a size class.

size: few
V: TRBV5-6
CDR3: CASRSTLVGGGEQFF

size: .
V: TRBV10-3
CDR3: CAITFDRATDTQYF

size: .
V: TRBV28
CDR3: CASSSPLGANVLTF

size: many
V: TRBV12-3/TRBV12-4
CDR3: CASSLGRRSGNTIYF

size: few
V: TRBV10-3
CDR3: CAISDGGPNTDTQYF

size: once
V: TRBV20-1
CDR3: CSASVAKLNTGELFF

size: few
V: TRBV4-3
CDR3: CASSRVGQISGELFF

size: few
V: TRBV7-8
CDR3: CASSLTGRRGRGYTF

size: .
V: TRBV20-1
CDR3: CSARGPAGHGRDEQYF

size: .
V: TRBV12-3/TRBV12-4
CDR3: CASILERGGDTQYF

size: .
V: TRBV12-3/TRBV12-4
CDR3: CASSTGGRNIQYF

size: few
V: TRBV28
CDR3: CASSFGGVAHNEQFF

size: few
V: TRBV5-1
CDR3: CASSFSEGSLYNEQFF

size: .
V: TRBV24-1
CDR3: CATSDTRQDSTDTQYF

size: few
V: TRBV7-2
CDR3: CASSLGSSPSYEQYF

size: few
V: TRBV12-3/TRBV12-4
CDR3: CASSSTANPLAGTPWVTQYF

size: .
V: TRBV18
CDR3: CASATKWAEQYF

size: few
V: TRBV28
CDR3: CASSRTSGGNYNEQFF

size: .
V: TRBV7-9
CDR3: CASSSPPGWETQYF

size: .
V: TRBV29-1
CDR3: CSVEQSASTDTQYF

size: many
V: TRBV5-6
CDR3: CASSLVLPPHHTQYF

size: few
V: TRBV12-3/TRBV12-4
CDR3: CASSLDLVRTDTQYF

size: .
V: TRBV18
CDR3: CASSHGGQTFYEQYF

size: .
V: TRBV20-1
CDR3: CSAVRGYNQPQHF

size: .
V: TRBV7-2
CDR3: CASTDRGLTETQYF

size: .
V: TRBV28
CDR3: CASEGVTEAFF

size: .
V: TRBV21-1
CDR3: CASSKEWQFNTEAFF

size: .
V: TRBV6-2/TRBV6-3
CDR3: CASSYFWGGTDTQYF